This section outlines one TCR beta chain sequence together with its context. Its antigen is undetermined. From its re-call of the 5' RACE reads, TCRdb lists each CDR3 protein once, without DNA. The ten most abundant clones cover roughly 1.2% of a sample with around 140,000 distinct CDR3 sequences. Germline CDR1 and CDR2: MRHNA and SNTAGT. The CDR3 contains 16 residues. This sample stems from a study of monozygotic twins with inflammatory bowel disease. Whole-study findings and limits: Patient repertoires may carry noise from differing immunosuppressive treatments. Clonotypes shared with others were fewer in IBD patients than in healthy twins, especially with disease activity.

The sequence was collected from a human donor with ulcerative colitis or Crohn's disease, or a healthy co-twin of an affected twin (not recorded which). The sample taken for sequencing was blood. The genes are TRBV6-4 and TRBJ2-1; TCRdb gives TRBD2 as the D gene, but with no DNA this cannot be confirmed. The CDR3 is CASSSSGSPSYNEQFF.